These 3 T cell receptor beta chains came from one sample sequenced in a study of regulatory T cells in long-lasting Graves disease. HTBI primers from iRepertoire and Arm-PCR of CDR3 regions yielded the TCR beta libraries. MiXCR, run by TCRdb on the multiplex PCR reads, gives a single entry per CDR3 protein. The sample shows some 370,000 distinct CDR3 sequences, about 20% of them seen only once. Time point noted: persistent/refractory GD, antithyroid drugs over 5 years with positive TRAb. Researchers made the TCR library from RNA that was extracted from PBMCs. The input for sequencing was peripheral blood mononuclear cells (PBMCs), taken when the disease was refractory, from a patient treated with antithyroid drugs. The receptors here all came from a female donor with Graves disease.

V usage is TRBV29-1 and J usage is TRBJ1-1; 8 bases match TRBD1. Germline V gene sequence: CDR1 SQVTM, CDR2 ANQGSEA. Germline trimming cut 0 bases from V and 11 bases from J; bases unmatched to any gene: 11. The CDR3 sequence is 14 residues long. CDR3 in amino acids: CSVEESGQGGSAFF. Here the CDR3 DNA reads TGCAGCGTTGAAGAATCTGGACAGGGAGGGTCGGCTTTCTTT.

This clonotype was seen more than once but under ten times. This rearrangement joins TRBV27 to TRBJ1-5, with TRBD1 identical over 10 bases. Germline assignment: CDR1 MNHEY and CDR2 SMNVEV (reference sequence). The trim removed 4 bases at V and 5 bases at J, leaving 5 bases unmatched. This CDR3 comprises 15 residues. CDR3 protein: CASSSDRGRDQPQHF. In DNA, the CDR3 is TGTGCCAGCAGTTCCGACAGGGGGCGGGATCAGCCCCAGCATTTT.

The gene calls are TRBV6-2 or TRBV6-3 and TRBJ2-2; no clear D gene. CDR3 length equals 10 residues. Trimming removed 6 bases from V and 7 bases from J, with 3 bases in between. Germline V gives CDR1 MNHEY, CDR2 SVGEGT. CDR3 nucleotides: TGTGCCAGCAGCCGCGGGGAGCTGTTTTTT. It yields the protein CASSRGELFF.